These 14 T cell receptor beta chains came from one sample sequenced in a study of shared T cell receptors in the human thymus. Method: immunoSEQ multiplex PCR; TCRdb's copy keeps in-frame clones and lacks some. The sample lists 550,000 to 800,000 clones, 70% to 90% occurring once. Separately, the same data were catalogued under a study of human thymus T cells.

The sequencing input was thymocytes. Source of these receptors: a girl under two years old with a congenital heart defect.

The chain employs TRBV14 and TRBJ1-4, with 9 bases that match TRBD1. The CDR3 is 16 amino acids. CDR1 SGHDN and CDR2 FVKESK come from the germline V gene. Trimming cost V 0 bases and J 7 bases; bases outside gene matches: 6. CDR3 sequence reads: CASSQDRTGVTEKLFF. CDR3 DNA sequence: TGTGCCAGCAGCCAAGACCGGACAGGGGTGACTGAAAAACTGTTTTTT. Full variable domain (rest looked up from reference TRBV14 and TRBJ1-4): EAGVTQFPSHSVIEKGQTVTLRCDPISGHDNLYWYRRVMGKEIKFLLHFVKESKQDESGMPNNRFLAERTGGTYSTLKVQPAELEDSGVYFCASSQDRTGVTEKLFFGSGTQLSVL.

Worth noting for this clone: The junction and the germline gene differ at one end; a read error may be behind it. This same CDR3 is encoded by further DNA sequences in the sample. This chain connects TRBV5-4 to TRBJ1-6; 8 bases line up with TRBD1. Germline CDR1 SGHNT, CDR2 YYREEE (reference sequence). The CDR3 has 17 amino acids. The DNA of the CDR3 is TGTGCCAGCAGCTCCAAACCAGGGACAGGAGTAAATTCCCCCCTCCACTTT. Protein: CASSSKPGTGVNSPLHF.

This chain connects TRBV5-1 to TRBJ1-4; D uncertain. The germline V gene encodes CDR1 SGHRS and CDR2 YFSETQ. The CDR3 is 14 residues long. Trimming left V 1 base short and J 3 bases short, with 7 bases between. CDR3 protein: CASSLTTPNEKLFF. Written as DNA, the CDR3 is TGCGCCAGCAGCTTGACGACACCTAATGAAAAACTGTTTTTT.

The chain carries TRBV6-5 and TRBJ2-2, with a possible D match to TRBD2 (5 bases). The CDR3 is 15 amino acids. V was pared by 2 bases and J by 3 bases, with 10 bases between. Germline V gives CDR1 MNHEY, CDR2 SVGAGI. The CDR3 region is CASSYVDFHTGELFF. CDR3 nucleotide sequence: TGTGCCAGCAGTTACGTGGACTTTCACACCGGGGAGCTGTTTTTT.

The V and J genes are TRBV5-1 and TRBJ2-7, with 8 bases identical to TRBD1. Germline V gene sequence: CDR1 SGHRS, CDR2 YFSETQ. V lost 0 bases, J lost 2 bases, and 1 base stayed unmatched. The CDR3 spans 14 residues. The CDR3 region is CASSLVRGPYEQYF. The CDR3 DNA sequence: TGCGCCAGCAGCTTGGTCAGGGGGCCCTACGAGCAGTACTTC.

This chain links TRBV14 with TRBJ2-1, with TRBD1 identical over 8 bases. With V trimmed by 0 bases and J by 8 bases, 15 bases remained unmatched. The germline V gene has CDR1 SGHDN and CDR2 FVKESK. The CDR3 runs 18 residues. This chain's CDR3 is CASSQDPRTGRGFDEQFF. The DNA for the CDR3 is TGTGCCAGCAGCCAAGATCCACGGACAGGGAGAGGGTTCGATGAGCAGTTCTTC. The variable domain in full, completed from reference TRBV14 and TRBJ2-1, reads EAGVTQFPSHSVIEKGQTVTLRCDPISGHDNLYWYRRVMGKEIKFLLHFVKESKQDESGMPNNRFLAERTGGTYSTLKVQPAELEDSGVYFCASSQDPRTGRGFDEQFFGPGTRLTVL.

The chain links TRBV5-8 to TRBJ1-1, with 12 bases identical to TRBD1. Germline assignment: CDR1 SGHTS and CDR2 YDEGEE. After removal of 8 bases from V and 0 bases from J, the junction contained 14 bases not matched to a gene. This CDR3 region has 18 residues. CDR3 residues: CASPRDRGPFSMNTEAFF. As DNA, the CDR3 is TGTGCCAGTCCCCGGGACAGGGGGCCTTTTAGCATGAACACTGAAGCTTTCTTT.

The sample holds a few counts of this clone. The chain joins TRBV9 to TRBJ2-3; D might be TRBD2 (8 bases). Germline assignment: CDR1 SGDLS and CDR2 YYNGEE. The CDR3 sequence is 18 residues long. The V end lost 0 bases, the J end lost 2 bases, and 19 bases lay between the germline ends. The chain's CDR3 is CASSVAGGSGAVTDTQYF. In DNA form, the CDR3 reads TGTGCCAGCAGCGTAGCAGGGGGTAGCGGGGCCGTCACAGATACGCAGTATTTT.

DNA for the CDR3: TGCGCCAGCAGCCAAGATCGGGCGGGGTCCTATAATTCACCCCTCCACTTT. Translation: CASSQDRAGSYNSPLHF. V is TRBV4-1 and J is TRBJ1-6, with D uncertain. CDR3 length: 17 residues. The germline V and J ends were trimmed by 0 bases and 1 base, with 10 bases remaining between them. The germline CDR1 and CDR2 sequences are MGHRA and YSYEKL.

The chain carries TRBV2 and TRBJ1-2; 10 bases map to TRBD1. Germline lookup yields CDR1 SNHLY and CDR2 FYNNEI. The CDR3 is made up of 14 amino acids. The V and J ends lost 5 bases and 6 bases, in that order; junction bases with no gene match: 6. The CDR3 here is CASSHGQGENGYTF. The CDR3, as DNA: TGTGCCAGCAGTCACGGACAGGGGGAGAATGGCTACACCTTC.

V gene TRBV5-5 combines with J gene TRBJ2-2; possible D gene TRBD1, 5 bases. Germline values: CDR1 SGHKS, CDR2 YYEKEE (reference sequence). Trimming removed 6 bases at V and 5 bases at J, with 11 bases between. CDR3 length: 13 residues. The CDR3 region is CASTLGETGELFF. Here the CDR3 DNA reads TGTGCCAGCACCCTAGGGGAAACCGGGGAGCTGTTTTTT.

V usage is TRBV6-1 and J usage is TRBJ1-2, with TRBD1 matching over 7 bases. V was clipped by 6 bases and J by 12 bases; unmatched bases: 16. The CDR3 totals 14 residues. CDR1 is MNHNS and CDR2 is SASEGT in the germline V gene. The CDR3 spells CASSIHRGPVAHTF. The CDR3 DNA is TGTGCCAGCAGCATACATAGGGGGCCCGTGGCGCACACCTTC.

The CDR3 DNA reads as TGTGCCAGCATACCGGGGGGGGAACATACGCAGTATTTT. It codes for CASIPGGEHTQYF. The chain uses TRBV25-1 and TRBJ2-3, with TRBD2 identical over 8 bases. The CDR3 is 13 residues long. Germline V CDR1 and CDR2: MGHDK, SYGVNS. The V gene end was trimmed by 7 bases and the J gene end by 7 bases; junction bases not matched to a gene: 7.

This sequence joins TRBV20-1 and TRBJ1-2; possible D gene TRBD1, 5 bases. This CDR3 has 11 amino acids. Trimming left V 6 bases short and J 8 bases short, with 13 bases between. The germline V gene has CDR1 DFQATT and CDR2 SNEGSKA (reference sequence). The CDR3 region is CSAPRRGGYTF. The CDR3, as DNA: TGCAGTGCCCCAAGACGGGGGGGCTACACCTTC.